This T cell receptor (beta chain) was found in a study of cytomegalovirus exposure and HLA in healthy donors. Primers: 60 Vbeta forward and 13 Jbeta reverse. Assay: immunoSEQ multiplex PCR; the TCRdb copy retains only in-frame clones and omits some. The data contain 150,000 or so clones, 80% of them singletons. The table lists this clone with a few counts. Donors were ostensibly healthy at sampling, although undocumented immune exposures were probable. The TCR comes from a middle-aged man in good health and CMV-seronegative. Material: PBMCs.

In nucleotides, the CDR3 is TGTGCCACCAGCAGAGATCGACTCTCTGAAGCTTTCTTT. Translating it yields CATSRDRLSEAFF. The gene calls are TRBV15 and TRBJ1-1; no clear D gene. The germline gives CDR1 LNHNV, CDR2 YYDKDF (reference sequence). The CDR3 has 13 residues. V was trimmed by 0 bases and J by 6 bases, leaving 8 bases between them.